Detailed here is one T cell receptor (beta chain). Researchers collected approximately 9.9 milliliters of peripheral blood from every single donor. For the second PCR, which ran for 7 to 11 cycles, a sample-barcoded 5' primer and a J-beta primer mix were used. TCRdb reanalysed the 5' RACE reads using MiXCR and keeps one entry per CDR3 protein. The sample has hundreds of thousands of distinct CDR3 sequences, around 48% seen once. The record originates from a study of blood T cells in healthy people across ages. The CDR3 is 14 residues long. Trimming cost V 1 base and J 2 bases, with 7 bases left between them. The germline CDR1 and CDR2 sequences are SGHTA and FQGNSA.

The source material was blood. The chain is built from TRBV7-2 and TRBJ2-3, with D possibly called TRBD1 or TRBD2 (5 bases each). This receptor was obtained from a woman aged 55-70 years in good health. The chain's CDR3 is CASSLGGNTDTQYF. CDR3 in DNA: TGTGCCAGCAGCTTAGGGGGGAACACAGATACGCAGTATTTT.